What follows describes a single T cell receptor beta chain. The record originates from a study of blood T cell repertoires in COVID-19. As for the study in general: In each case, the material was cDNA or gDNA derived from T cells, B-cell-depleted T cells, or PBMCs.

Authors' data handling: The authors estimated nucleated cell counts from reference gene primer amplification. Method: immunoSEQ multiplex PCR; TCRdb's copy keeps in-frame clones and lacks some. Clone size and V and J calls were adopted from that table, with D and trimming inferred from the DNA. This repertoire shows approximately 190,000 clones, about 88% found once; its top ten account for about 6.8%. This TCR was sampled from a woman aged 40-49 years who had recovered from COVID-19. What was sequenced was peripheral blood.

The CDR3 protein is CASSSESIYTGTSEGETRNNEQFF. The CDR3 DNA reads TGTGCCAGCAGCTCAGAATCAATATACACCGGGACTAGCGAGGGCGAAACAAGAAACAATGAGCAGTTCTTC. The chain uses TRBV7-1 and TRBJ2-1, with TRBD2 identical over 10 bases. TRBV7-1 is labeled an ORF, and its function is uncertain. This CDR3 is 24 amino acids long. The V and J ends lost 1 base and 5 bases, in that order; junction bases with no gene match: 29.